One and the same sample provided the 32 T cell receptor beta chains below, sequenced in a study of post-analysis software for immune sequencing data (dated by TCRdb to the mid-2010s). The antigens of these receptors remain unknown. Summary of the overall study and its limitations: Patients showed significantly higher frequencies than controls for five TRBV segments, among them TRBV5-6, TRBV5-1 and TRBV20-1.

Library preparation used PCR. TCRdb lists the instrument as Illumina HiSeq 2500. To reduce PCR and sequencing biases, unique molecular identifiers were incorporated into the TCR beta cDNA libraries. TCRdb reran the public reads through fastp at Q25 and MiXCR, keeping productive beta chains. CDR3 protein duplicates are merged, each entry listing the most common genes and DNA. Present in this sample are 170,000 or so distinct CDR3 sequences, 30% of which were seen just once. The ten most abundant clones make up roughly 1.6% of the sample. The material sequenced was blood. All receptors come from a girl under 18 with multiple sclerosis.

Note on this clonotype: It may be a read error: a sequence one base away is much more abundant. The chain uses TRBV28 and TRBJ2-1; 9 bases agree with TRBD2. This CDR3 spans 15 amino acids. CDR1 and CDR2 from the germline V gene are MDHEN and SYDVKM. For the CDR3, the DNA is TGTGCCTGCAGCACCGGGACTAGCAGATACAATGAGCAGTTCTTC. Protein: CACSTGTSRYNEQFF.

Concerning this clonotype itself: Being one base from a much bigger clone, this may be a read error. The chain couples TRBV20-1 to TRBJ2-1; TRBD2 aligns across 7 bases. The DNA end lines up better with TRBJ2-7; the J call may be wrong. This CDR3 is 17 amino acids long. Per germline, CDR1 DFQATT and CDR2 SNEGSKA (reference sequence). The CDR3 nucleotides read TGCAGTGCTAGTGAAACTAGCGCTACTAGCTCCTACAATGAGCAGTACTTC. Its translation: CSASETSATSSYNEQYF.

A remark on this clonotype: This may stem from a read error, because a much larger clone lies one nucleotide away. The chain uses TRBV7-6 and TRBJ2-3, with 10 bases that match TRBD2. J was trimmed by 5 bases and V by 5 bases; bases with no gene match: 10. This CDR3 has 16 amino acids. The V gene's germline CDR1 is SGHVS and CDR2 FNYEAQ. CDR3 in DNA: TGTGCCAGCAGCCACGAGCGGGAGGGCCTAGGAGATACGCAGTATTTT. This encodes CASSHEREGLGDTQYF.

The table lists this clonotype with many counts. V and J are TRBV6-5 and TRBJ1-2; D call uncertain. Germline values: CDR1 MNHEY, CDR2 SVGAGI. Trimming took off 0 bases at V and 4 bases at J, with 18 bases between the two ends. The CDR3 extends over 17 amino acids. CDR3 protein: CASSYSPLSVDTYGYTF. Here the CDR3 DNA reads TGTGCCAGCAGTTACTCACCACTATCCGTAGACACCTATGGCTACACCTTC.

This clonotype was counted ten times or more. V gene TRBV20-1 combines with J gene TRBJ2-7; tentative D call: TRBD1 (6 bases). Germline values: CDR1 DFQATT, CDR2 SNEGSKA (reference sequence). V was cut by 6 bases and J by 7 bases, with 16 bases left in between. The CDR3 covers 12 residues. CDR3 residues: CSALRQAGEQYF. DNA for the CDR3: TGCAGTGCCCTTCGACAGGCAGGGGAGCAGTACTTC.

J is TRBJ1-5 and V is TRBV21-1. TRBV21-1 is an annotated pseudogene. The CDR3 is 16 residues long. The chain's CDR3 is CASSKGKDGWDQPQHF. In DNA, the CDR3 is TGTGCCAGCAGCAAAGGGAAGGACGGGTGGGATCAGCCCCAGCATTTT.

This clonotype has at least ten counts. This chain connects TRBV11-2 to TRBJ2-7; weak D call: TRBD2 (6 bases). The CDR3 is made up of 15 amino acids. The V end was cut by 5 bases, the J end by 6 bases, with 20 bases between. Germline V CDR1 and CDR2: SGHAT, FQNNGV. In DNA, the CDR3 is TGTGCCAGCAGCGGGGCGGGGTTCCTCATTCGCGAGCAGTACTTC. Translated: CASSGAGFLIREQYF. Together with reference TRBV11-2 and TRBJ2-7, the CDR3 gives the full variable domain: EAGVAQSPRYKIIEKRQSVAFWCNPISGHATLYWYQQILGQGPKLLIQFQNNGVVDDSQLPKDRFSAERLKGVDSTLKIQPAKLEDSAVYLCASSGAGFLIREQYFGPGTRLTVT.

This clonotype was recorded a few times. The chain is built from TRBV11-2 and TRBJ1-1; TRBD1 matches 9 bases. The CDR3 spans 14 residues. With V trimmed by 7 bases and J by 2 bases, 5 bases remained unmatched. From germline, CDR1 is SGHAT and CDR2 FQNNGV. As DNA, the CDR3 is TGTGCCAGCACCTGGACAGGGGCAAACACTGAAGCTTTCTTT. Protein: CASTWTGANTEAFF.

This clonotype was observed at least ten times. The chain recombines TRBV28 with TRBJ2-7; the D gene is possibly TRBD1 (6 bases). Trimming shortened V by 8 bases and J by 2 bases, and 13 bases separated the two germline ends. The CDR3 runs to 13 residues. CDR1 is MDHEN, CDR2 SYDVKM, per germline. The CDR3 DNA is TGTGCCAGCTCCGTTAACAGGGCCTACGAGCAGTACTTC. The encoded protein is CASSVNRAYEQYF.

This clonotype was seen only a few times. The chain has TRBV28 and TRBJ2-5, with D possibly called TRBD1 or TRBD2 (7 bases each). CDR3 length: 16 amino acids. Trimming took 5 bases from V and 3 from J, leaving 19 bases between them. From germline, CDR1 is MDHEN and CDR2 SYDVKM. Written as DNA, the CDR3 is TGTGCCAGCAGTCCCCAAAATCAGGGGGGGAAAGAGACCCAGTACTTC. It encodes CASSPQNQGGKETQYF. The whole variable domain, remainder taken from reference TRBV28 and TRBJ2-5, is DVKVTQSSRYLVKRTGEKVFLECVQDMDHENMFWYRQDPGLGLRLIYFSYDVKMKEKGDIPEGYSVSREKKERFSLILESASTNQTSMYLCASSPQNQGGKETQYFGPGTRLLVL.

There are many counts of this clonotype. The chain links TRBV20-1 to TRBJ2-7; 10 nucleotides align to TRBD2. The CDR3 has 15 amino acids. The J segment lost 0 bases and the V segment lost 5 bases, leaving 7 bases of the junction unmatched. CDR1 DFQATT and CDR2 SNEGSKA come from the germline V gene (reference sequence). DNA of the CDR3: TGCAGTGCTTCTGGAGGACTAGCGGCCTCCTACGAGCAGTACTTC. Translated: CSASGGLAASYEQYF.

This clonotype was detected ten times or more. The chain has TRBV7-9 and TRBJ2-1; D unresolved. The CDR3 length is 14 residues. The V end lost 4 bases, the J end lost 4 bases, and 11 bases lay between the germline ends. Germline CDR1 and CDR2: SEHNR and FQNEAQ (reference sequence). Here the CDR3 reads CASSSPQVYNEQFF. CDR3 sequence (DNA): TGTGCCAGCAGCTCTCCCCAGGTTTACAATGAGCAGTTCTTC. Full variable domain (outside the CDR3, taken from reference TRBV7-9 and TRBJ2-1): DTGVSQNPRHKITKRGQNVTFRCDPISEHNRLYWYRQTLGQGPEFLTYFQNEAQLEKSRLLSDRFSAERPKGSFSTLEIQRTEQGDSAMYLCASSSPQVYNEQFFGPGTRLTVL.

The chain combines TRBV5-1 with TRBJ1-1, with a possible D match to TRBD1 (5 bases). Trimming took 4 bases from V and 1 from J, leaving 11 bases between them. The CDR3 is made up of 14 amino acids. CDR1 and CDR2 from the germline V gene are SGHRS and YFSETQ. For the CDR3, the DNA is TGCGCCAGCAGCGGGGGGTCCGAGAACACTGAAGCTTTCTTT. This gives the protein CASSGGSENTEAFF.

This clonotype occurred a few times. This sequence joins TRBV29-1 and TRBJ1-5; 7 bases are shared with TRBD1. Germline values: CDR1 SQVTM, CDR2 ANQGSEA. This CDR3 has 14 residues. J lost 7 bases, V lost 6 bases, and 12 bases had no gene match. This CDR3 reads CSVRGDSWEQPQHF. As DNA, the CDR3 is TGCAGCGTCCGCGGGGACAGTTGGGAACAGCCCCAGCATTTT.

This clonotype was counted only a few times. The chain combines TRBV29-1 with TRBJ1-1, with D possibly TRBD1 on 6 matching bases. The ends were cut back, 6 bases at V and 6 bases at J, with 17 bases in the middle. Germline assignment: CDR1 SQVTM and CDR2 ANQGSEA. This CDR3 has 13 amino acids. The CDR3 DNA reads TGCAGCGTCAAGGGGGGGGCTCGGCCTGAAGCTTTCTTT. As protein: CSVKGGARPEAFF.

This clonotype was seen many times. Sequence at one end of the junction differs from germline and may be a read error. V usage is TRBV12-3 or TRBV12-4 and J usage is TRBJ2-1; D not certain. CDR3 length: 12 amino acids. CDR3 sequence: CASRLGRSEQFF. CDR3 nucleotide sequence: TGTGCCAGCAGGTTAGGCCGGAGCGAGCAGTTCTTC.

In this sample, this clonotype turned up many times. This chain connects TRBV6-5 to TRBJ1-2; D is undetermined. Trimming cost V 6 bases and J 2 bases, with 10 bases left between them. The CDR3 covers 13 residues. Germline V gene sequence: CDR1 MNHEY, CDR2 SVGAGI. The CDR3 DNA sequence: TGTGCCAGCAGCCCCATCAGGAACTATGGCTACACCTTC. Translation: CASSPIRNYGYTF.

This chain links TRBV18 with TRBJ1-6, with 8 positions matching TRBD1. The trim removed 3 bases at V and 10 bases at J, leaving 5 bases unmatched. CDR1 is KGHSH, CDR2 LQKENI, per germline. This CDR3 region has 14 residues. The DNA of the CDR3 is TGTGCCAGCTCACCTGGACAGGGAAGGTCACCCCTCCACTTT. Its translation is CASSPGQGRSPLHF.

This clonotype appeared many times. The V and J genes are TRBV29-1 and TRBJ2-7, with D maybe TRBD1 (5 bases). The germline V gene encodes CDR1 SQVTM and CDR2 ANQGSEA. This CDR3 has 12 amino acids. Trimming cost V 4 bases and J 5 bases, with 12 bases left between them. CDR3 sequence: CSVGGELNEQYF. Here the CDR3 DNA reads TGCAGCGTTGGGGGCGAATTGAACGAGCAGTACTTC.

This clonotype appeared a single time. The rearrangement links TRBV10-3 to TRBJ1-1; TRBD1 agrees at 9 bases. The ends lost 5 bases at V and 1 base at J; junction bases unmatched: 2. The CDR3 runs 14 residues. The V gene's germline CDR1 is ENHRY and CDR2 SYGVKD. CDR3 region: CAISRQGENTEAFF. In DNA form, the CDR3 reads TGTGCCATCAGTCGACAGGGGGAGAACACTGAAGCTTTCTTT.

This clonotype was found a few times. The chain has TRBV11-2 and TRBJ1-1; tentatively, D is TRBD1 (5 bases). Germline assignment: CDR1 SGHAT and CDR2 FQNNGV. The V end was cut by 5 bases, the J end by 5 bases, with 12 bases between. The length of the CDR3 is 13 residues. The CDR3 loop is CASSPAGVTEAFF. As DNA, the CDR3 is TGTGCCAGCAGCCCTGCGGGGGTTACTGAAGCTTTCTTT.

Comment on this clonotype: A much larger clonotype is one base distant, so this may be a read error. The chain employs TRBV9 and TRBJ2-1; no reliable D call. V was clipped by 0 bases and J by 8 bases, with 15 bases between them. The CDR3 length is 15 residues. The germline V gene has CDR1 SGDLS and CDR2 YYNGEE. The CDR3 bases are TGTGCCAGCAGCGTAGTCCCAGCCTCCCACGATGAGCAGTTCTTC. Translated: CASSVVPASHDEQFF.

The CDR3 nucleotides read TGTGCCAGCAGTGTGGCGGAGTATGGCTACACCTTC. Translating gives CASSVAEYGYTF. The chain recombines TRBV2 with TRBJ1-2; D gene ambiguous. Per germline, CDR1 SNHLY and CDR2 FYNNEI. The CDR3 has 12 amino acids. Deletions cut 4 bases from V and 5 bases from J, with 8 bases between.

This clonotype was recorded at least ten times. This chain connects TRBV10-3 to TRBJ2-1, with 13 bases fitting TRBD2. J gave up 9 bases and V 5 bases, and 7 bases lay outside the gene matches. CDR1 ENHRY and CDR2 SYGVKD come from the germline V gene. The CDR3 has 15 amino acids. CDR3 region: CAISFTSGRASEQFF. The CDR3 nucleotides read TGTGCCATCAGTTTTACTAGCGGGAGGGCGAGTGAGCAGTTCTTC.

V and J are TRBV12-3 or TRBV12-4 and TRBJ1-2, with TRBD1 as a possible D gene (5 bases). The V end lost 5 bases, the J end lost 3 bases, and 10 bases lay between the germline ends. The CDR3 sequence is 13 residues long. CDR3 sequence reads: CASSPGADYGYTF. The CDR3 DNA follows: TGTGCCAGCAGTCCCGGGGCGGACTATGGCTACACCTTC.

This clonotype was picked up many times. The chain recombines TRBV29-1 with TRBJ1-2; 7 bases line up with TRBD1. This CDR3 is 12 amino acids long. Per germline, CDR1 SQVTM and CDR2 ANQGSEA. With V trimmed by 3 bases and J by 6 bases, 4 bases remained unmatched. Here the CDR3 reads CSVDGTADGYTF. In DNA form, the CDR3 reads TGCAGCGTTGACGGGACAGCGGATGGCTACACCTTC.

The V and J genes are TRBV18 and TRBJ2-5; D unclear. The CDR3 length is 13 residues. Germline V gene sequence: CDR1 KGHSH, CDR2 LQKENI. V dropped 3 bases and J dropped 2 bases, with 7 bases sitting between them. The CDR3 DNA reads as TGTGCCAGCTCACCGACCCGACAAGAGACCCAGTACTTC. Translation gives CASSPTRQETQYF. The whole variable domain, filled in from reference TRBV18 and TRBJ2-5, reads NAGVMQNPRHLVRRRGQEARLRCSPMKGHSHVYWYRQLPEEGLKFMVYLQKENIIDESGMPKERFSAEFPKEGPSILRIQQVVRGDSAAYFCASSPTRQETQYFGPGTRLLVL.

About this clonotype: Given a much more abundant clone one base away, this may be a read error. This chain links TRBV6-6 with TRBJ2-3; 10 nucleotides agree with TRBD2. With 2 bases clipped from V and 2 bases from J, the junction kept 4 bases outside the gene matches. The CDR3 contains 16 residues. Looked up from germline, CDR1 is MNHNY and CDR2 is SVGAGI (reference sequence). The DNA of the CDR3 is TGTGCCAGCAGTTACGCCGGACTAGCGGTCACAGATACGCAGTATTTT. Translating gives CASSYAGLAVTDTQYF.

This chain connects TRBV20-1 to TRBJ2-5, with TRBD2 matching 8 bases. The CDR3 has 16 amino acids. V shed 0 bases, J shed 1 base, and the junction held 7 bases outside the gene matches. Per the germline V gene, CDR1 is DFQATT and CDR2 is SNEGSKA (reference sequence). CDR3 bases: TGCAGTGCTAGAGATTGGCGAGCGGGAGTCCAAGAGACCCAGTACTTC. Its translation is CSARDWRAGVQETQYF.

The chain recombines TRBV6-1 with TRBJ1-2; unclear D gene. Germline values: CDR1 MNHNS, CDR2 SASEGT. CDR3 size: 13 residues. Between the trimmed V and J ends, which lost 5 bases and 4 bases, there was a span of 11 bases. CDR3: CASSIGPSYGYTF. For the CDR3, the DNA is TGTGCCAGCAGTATTGGGCCGAGCTATGGCTACACCTTC.

This clonotype was detected a few times. This chain uses TRBV27 with TRBJ2-3; D is unresolved. Germline assignment: CDR1 MNHEY and CDR2 SMNVEV (reference sequence). V was clipped by 6 bases and J by 4 bases, with 5 bases between them. The CDR3 has 11 residues. CDR3 DNA: TGTGCCAGCAGGGCTCCAGATACGCAGTATTTT. It encodes CASRAPDTQYF.

The V gene is TRBV9, the J gene TRBJ1-1; D ambiguous. V lost 6 bases to trimming and J lost 5 bases, with 23 bases between them. CDR3 length: 16 residues. Germline V gene sequence: CDR1 SGDLS, CDR2 YYNGEE. This chain's CDR3 is CASIWRRLTPGTEAFF. The DNA of the CDR3 is TGTGCCAGCATCTGGCGGCGCCTCACGCCGGGGACTGAAGCTTTCTTT.